This T cell receptor beta chain was obtained from a study of CD8 T cells in ankylosing spondylitis. Study observations and caveats: Earlier work had already found some motif variants in reactive arthritis synovial fluid and blood. For ankylosing spondylitis blood, a TCR beta motif of seven to nine highly homologous variants appeared characteristic. As reported, disease-linked clones showed significant enrichment in matched ankylosing spondylitis synovial fluid.

Libraries for TCR beta were made by quantitative 5'-RACE with molecular barcodes. Each CDR3 protein gets one entry after TCRdb re-called the 5' RACE reads with MiXCR. This sample carries 250,000 to 350,000 distinct CDR3 sequences, 15% to 20% of them seen once, and the ten largest clones take roughly 8.3%. Worth noting for this clonotype: Its antigen is not known.

V was trimmed by 1 base and J by 4 bases, leaving 16 bases between them. Germline V lookup: CDR1 DFQATT, CDR2 SNEGSKA (reference sequence). The CDR3 length is 15 residues. This sequence joins TRBV20-1 and TRBJ1-1; D might be TRBD1 (6 bases). The sample comprised blood, either unsorted or a sorted T cell fraction (not recorded which). This receptor was taken from a male donor with ankylosing spondylitis or in good health (not recorded which). CDR3 nucleotides: TGCAGTGCTAGAGTCTCGGGGCAGGGGAGCACTGAAGCTTTCTTT. Its protein is CSARVSGQGSTEAFF.